This is a list of T cell receptor beta chains from one sample in a study of shared clonotypes between healthy human individuals. Generated by immunoSEQ multiplex PCR, the TCRdb table keeps only in-frame clones and is missing some. The repertoire includes some 2,000,000 clones, 85% to 95% of them detected once, and about 0.13% sits in the top ten. The sequenced sample was naive CD4+ T cells sorted from blood. These receptors were taken from a man younger than 35 in good health. Each CDR3 is given with its conserved first and last residue. The order of the fields is clone size, J gene, V gene, D gene, CDR3 DNA, CDR3 protein. A D gene is named only where the DNA matches it firmly. Clone size is given for some rows only: seen once, a few or many times, or a class if the clone is expanded.

size: few; J: TRBJ2-1; V: TRBV13; D: NA; DNA: TGTGCCAGCAGCAGACCGCCGGAGGGAGGATGGTACAATGAGCAGTTCTTC; CDR3: CASSRPPEGGWYNEQFF
size: NA; J: TRBJ2-7; V: TRBV10-3; D: NA; DNA: TGTGCCATCAGTGCCGGGGACTCCTACGAGCAGTACTTC; CDR3: CAISAGDSYEQYF
size: NA; J: TRBJ1-1; V: TRBV5-6; D: NA; DNA: TGTGCCAGCAGCTTGGCCAATCGGGGTTCACGCACTGAAGCTTTCTTT; CDR3: CASSLANRGSRTEAFF
size: NA; J: TRBJ2-1; V: TRBV5-7; D: NA; DNA: TGTGCCAGCAGTCAACGGACAAGCCCCTACAATGAGCAGTTCTTC; CDR3: CASSQRTSPYNEQFF
size: NA; J: TRBJ2-5; V: TRBV28; D: NA; DNA: TGTGCCAGCAGTTTATTCCAGATGCGGTACCAAGAGACCCAGTACTTC; CDR3: CASSLFQMRYQETQYF
size: NA; J: TRBJ1-2; V: TRBV4-2; D: TRBD1; DNA: TGTGCCAGCAGCCAAGTCCAGGGGGCTAAGAACTATGGCTACACCTTC; CDR3: CASSQVQGAKNYGYTF
size: NA; J: TRBJ1-1; V: TRBV9; D: TRBD1; DNA: TGTGCCAGCAGCTATAGGGGGGACAGCCTTTTGAACACTGAAGCTTTCTTT; CDR3: CASSYRGDSLLNTEAFF
size: NA; J: TRBJ2-7; V: TRBV15; D: NA; DNA: TGTGCCACCAGCAGAGATGTCTCCTACGAGCAGTACTTC; CDR3: CATSRDVSYEQYF
size: NA; J: TRBJ2-3; V: TRBV28; D: NA; DNA: TGTGCCAGCAGCTTAAGAGGGACGCAGTATTTT; CDR3: CASSLRGTQYF
size: NA; J: TRBJ1-2; V: TRBV6-1; D: NA; DNA: TGTGCCAGCAGTGTACTCCCAGGAACCACCTATGGCTACACCTTC; CDR3: CASSVLPGTTYGYTF
size: NA; J: TRBJ2-3; V: TRBV30; D: NA; DNA: TGTGCCTGGACGACAGATACGCAGTATTTT; CDR3: CAWTTDTQYF
size: NA; J: TRBJ2-2; V: TRBV10-3; D: NA; DNA: TGTGCCATCAGTGAGCGTAACGCGAACACCGGGGAGCTGTTTTTT; CDR3: CAISERNANTGELFF
size: once; J: TRBJ2-7; V: TRBV7-2; D: TRBD1; DNA: TGTGCCAGCAGCCTCCAAGCGGTGGCGGTGACAGGGTACGAGCAGTACTTC; CDR3: CASSLQAVAVTGYEQYF
size: once; J: TRBJ1-6; V: TRBV6-4; D: NA; DNA: TGTGCCAGCAGTGACTCGATTGACTCACCCCTCCACTTT; CDR3: CASSDSIDSPLHF
size: NA; J: TRBJ2-1; V: TRBV11-2; D: TRBD1; DNA: TGTGCCAGCAGTCTTAGACAGGGTTCGGACAATGAGCAGTTCTTC; CDR3: CASSLRQGSDNEQFF
size: NA; J: TRBJ2-3; V: TRBV7-7; D: TRBD2; DNA: TGTGCTAGCAGCTCGGGACTAGGCACAGATACGCAGTATTTT; CDR3: CASSSGLGTDTQYF
size: few; J: TRBJ2-1; V: TRBV11-2; D: NA; DNA: TGTGCCAGCAGCTTAGCGGGACGTGGGGGCAATGAGCAGTTCTTC; CDR3: CASSLAGRGGNEQFF
size: once; J: TRBJ1-2; V: TRBV7-9; D: TRBD1; DNA: TGTGCCAGCAGCTTAGCTTTCGACAGGGGAGAAACTAACTATGGCTACACCTTC; CDR3: CASSLAFDRGETNYGYTF
size: NA; J: TRBJ2-2; V: TRBV9; D: NA; DNA: TGTGCCAGCAGCGAGGCCGGGACTGCCATCGCCGGGGAGCTGTTTTTT; CDR3: CASSEAGTAIAGELFF
size: NA; J: TRBJ2-3; V: TRBV12-5; D: NA; DNA: TGTGCTAGTGGTTTGAGGAGCGGGCTATCGGCAGATACGCAGTATTTT; CDR3: CASGLRSGLSADTQYF
size: NA; J: TRBJ1-2; V: TRBV29-1; D: TRBD1; DNA: TGCAGCGCCGAACAGGGGGCGGCCTATGGCTACACCTTC; CDR3: CSAEQGAAYGYTF
size: once; J: TRBJ1-6; V: TRBV11-2; D: NA; DNA: TGTGCCAGCACCCAGCAAGGCAACTCACCCCTCCACTTT; CDR3: CASTQQGNSPLHF
size: once; J: TRBJ2-7; V: TRBV7-9; D: TRBD2; DNA: TGTGCCAGCAGCCCGGGGGGATCCTCCTACGAGCAGTACTTC; CDR3: CASSPGGSSYEQYF
size: NA; J: TRBJ1-1; V: TRBV7-2; D: NA; DNA: TGTGCCAGCAGCTTAGTTGGGGCAGCGAACACTGAAGCTTTCTTT; CDR3: CASSLVGAANTEAFF
size: NA; J: TRBJ2-3; V: TRBV15; D: NA; DNA: TGTGCCACCAGCAGTTTCTTGGCGGCCCGGGAGTATTTT; CDR3: CATSSFLAAREYF
size: NA; J: TRBJ1-5; V: TRBV30; D: NA; DNA: TGTGCCTGGAGACAGGGTAGGGAGCCCCAGCATTTT; CDR3: CAWRQGREPQHF
size: NA; J: TRBJ2-7; V: TRBV13; D: TRBD2; DNA: TGTGCCAGCAGCTCCGGGAGGCTTGGGTTCTACGAGCAGTACTTC; CDR3: CASSSGRLGFYEQYF
size: NA; J: TRBJ2-7; V: TRBV7-9; D: NA; DNA: TGTGCCAGCAGCCCAATCGGTACGGCAGGCTACGAGCAGTACTTC; CDR3: CASSPIGTAGYEQYF
size: NA; J: TRBJ2-6; V: TRBV28; D: NA; DNA: TGTGCCAGCACCACAACGGCCCGTAGCTCTGGGGCCAACGTCCTGACTTTC; CDR3: CASTTTARSSGANVLTF
size: NA; J: TRBJ1-5; V: TRBV5-4; D: TRBD1; DNA: TGTGCCAGCAGCTCCGGCCCGGGACAGAATCAGCCCCAGCATTTT; CDR3: CASSSGPGQNQPQHF
size: NA; J: TRBJ1-2; V: TRBV29-1; D: TRBD1; DNA: TGCAGCGTTGAAGATGAGGTCAGGGGGTACTATGGCTACACCTTC; CDR3: CSVEDEVRGYYGYTF
size: NA; J: TRBJ1-2; V: TRBV19; D: TRBD1; DNA: TGTGCCAGTAGTGATCCTGGACAGGGAAGGTATGGCTACACCTTC; CDR3: CASSDPGQGRYGYTF
size: NA; J: TRBJ2-7; V: TRBV10-1; D: TRBD1; DNA: TGCGCCAGCAGTGACGGACAGGGAGCCTACGAGCAGTACTTC; CDR3: CASSDGQGAYEQYF
size: once; J: TRBJ2-7; V: TRBV18; D: TRBD1; DNA: TGTGCCAGCTCACCCGGGACAGGGGGCTTCTACGAGCAGTACTTC; CDR3: CASSPGTGGFYEQYF
size: NA; J: TRBJ2-7; V: TRBV29-1; D: NA; DNA: TGCAGCGTACGGATGATCTCCTACGAGCAGTACTTC; CDR3: CSVRMISYEQYF
size: NA; J: TRBJ2-1; V: TRBV9; D: TRBD2; DNA: TGTGCCAGCAGCCCAGAGGGACTAGCTCGGAATGAGCAGTTCTTC; CDR3: CASSPEGLARNEQFF
size: NA; J: TRBJ1-2; V: TRBV28; D: NA; DNA: TGTGCCAGCAGTTTATACAGGGATCATGGCTACACCTTC; CDR3: CASSLYRDHGYTF
size: NA; J: TRBJ2-7; V: TRBV27; D: NA; DNA: TGTGCCAGCAGTTCCCGAATAGGATACGAGCAGTACTTC; CDR3: CASSSRIGYEQYF
size: NA; J: TRBJ2-3; V: TRBV18; D: TRBD2; DNA: TGTGCCAGCTCACCGGGACTAGGCCCAGATACGCAGTATTTT; CDR3: CASSPGLGPDTQYF
size: NA; J: TRBJ1-2; V: TRBV7-2; D: NA; DNA: TGTGCCAGCAGCTTAGCGTACTGGGATGTCTACACCTTC; CDR3: CASSLAYWDVYTF
size: NA; J: TRBJ1-5; V: TRBV6-5; D: NA; DNA: TGTGCCAGCAGGGCAGGGAGTAATCAGCCCCAGCATTTT; CDR3: CASRAGSNQPQHF
size: once; J: TRBJ1-3; V: TRBV28; D: NA; DNA: TGTGCCAGCCGCCCCTCGGACAGCTCTGGAAACACCATATATTTT; CDR3: CASRPSDSSGNTIYF
size: once; J: TRBJ2-1; V: TRBV4-1; D: NA; DNA: TGCGCCAGCAGCCAAGTGAGAGGGAGCTCGAATGAGCAGTTCTTC; CDR3: CASSQVRGSSNEQFF
size: NA; J: TRBJ1-4; V: TRBV30; D: TRBD1; DNA: TGTGCCTGGGGCCGGAGGGGGCTTAATGAAAAACTGTTTTTT; CDR3: CAWGRRGLNEKLFF
size: NA; J: TRBJ1-6; V: TRBV14; D: TRBD1; DNA: TGTGCCAGCAGCCCACTAGACAGGGATTCACCCCTCCACTTT; CDR3: CASSPLDRDSPLHF
size: NA; J: TRBJ2-5; V: TRBV6-6; D: TRBD2; DNA: TGTGCCAGCAGGAATTTAGCGGGAGCAGGGGAGACCCAGTACTTC; CDR3: CASRNLAGAGETQYF
size: NA; J: TRBJ2-3; V: TRBV10-3; D: TRBD2; DNA: TGTGCCATCAGGGAGACTAGCGGGAGACGCACAGATACGCAGTATTTT; CDR3: CAIRETSGRRTDTQYF
size: NA; J: TRBJ2-4; V: TRBV25-1; D: TRBD2; DNA: TGTGCCAGCAGTGAAGGCAGCGGGAAGGCCAAAAACATTCAGTACTTC; CDR3: CASSEGSGKAKNIQYF
size: NA; J: TRBJ1-6; V: TRBV19; D: NA; DNA: TGTGCCAGTAGCCCTAGACAGAACTTTAATTCACCCCTCCACTTT; CDR3: CASSPRQNFNSPLHF
size: NA; J: TRBJ1-6; V: TRBV4-1; D: NA; DNA: TGCGCCAGCAGCCAAGATTCGCGGTCACCCCTCCACTTT; CDR3: CASSQDSRSPLHF
size: NA; J: TRBJ2-1; V: TRBV30; D: NA; DNA: TGTGCCTGGAGAGGGGGATCCTACAATGAGCAGTTCTTC; CDR3: CAWRGGSYNEQFF
size: NA; J: TRBJ2-7; V: TRBV6-7; D: TRBD1; DNA: TGTGCCAGCAGGCAGCGTCCGGGACAGGGCGGACGCCGCTATCCGACGGGGTACGAGCAGTACTTC; CDR3: CASRQRPGQGGRRYPTGYEQYF